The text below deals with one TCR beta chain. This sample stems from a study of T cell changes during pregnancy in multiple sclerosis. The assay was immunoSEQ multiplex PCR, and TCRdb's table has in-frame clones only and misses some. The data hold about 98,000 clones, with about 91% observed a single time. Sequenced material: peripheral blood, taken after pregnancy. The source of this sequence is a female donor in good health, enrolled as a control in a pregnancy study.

CDR3: CASSLADTNYGYTF. CDR3 bases: TGCGCCAGCAGCTTGGCGGACACTAACTATGGCTACACCTTC. The V and J genes are TRBV5-1 and TRBJ1-2; D perhaps matches TRBD1 (5 bases). V gave up 0 bases and J gave up 0 bases, with 6 bases separating them. CDR3 length equals 14 residues. The V gene's germline CDR1 is SGHRS and CDR2 YFSETQ. Supplemented by reference TRBV5-1 and TRBJ1-2, the full variable domain reads KAGVTQTPRYLIKTRGQQVTLSCSPISGHRSVSWYQQTPGQGLQFLFEYFSETQRNKGNFPGRFSGRQFSNSRSEMNVSTLELGDSALYLCASSLADTNYGYTFGSGTRLTVV.